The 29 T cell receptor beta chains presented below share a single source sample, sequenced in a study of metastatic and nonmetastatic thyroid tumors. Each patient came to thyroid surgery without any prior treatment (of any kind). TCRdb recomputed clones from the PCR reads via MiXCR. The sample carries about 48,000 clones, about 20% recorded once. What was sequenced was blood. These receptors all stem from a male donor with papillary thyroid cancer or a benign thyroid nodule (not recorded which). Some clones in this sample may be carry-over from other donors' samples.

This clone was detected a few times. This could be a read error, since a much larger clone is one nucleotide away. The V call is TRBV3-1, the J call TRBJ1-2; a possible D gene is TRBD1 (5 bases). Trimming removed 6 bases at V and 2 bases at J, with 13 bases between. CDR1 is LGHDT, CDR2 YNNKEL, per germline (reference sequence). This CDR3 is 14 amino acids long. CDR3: CASRRRQTNYGYTF. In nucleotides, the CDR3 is TGTGCCAGCAGACGGAGACAGACCAACTATGGCTACACCTTC.

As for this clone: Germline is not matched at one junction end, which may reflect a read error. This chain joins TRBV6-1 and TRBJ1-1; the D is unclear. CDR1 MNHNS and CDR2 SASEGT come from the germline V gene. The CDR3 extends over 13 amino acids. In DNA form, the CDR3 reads TGTGCCAGCATCCAGAGCAGGTTTGGTGAAACTTTCTTT. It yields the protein CASIQSRFGETFF.

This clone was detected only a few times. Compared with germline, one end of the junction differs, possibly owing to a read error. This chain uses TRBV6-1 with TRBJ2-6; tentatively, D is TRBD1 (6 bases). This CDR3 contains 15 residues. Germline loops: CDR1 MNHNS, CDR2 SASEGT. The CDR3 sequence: CSSTEQGSGSNVLTF. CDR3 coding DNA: TGTTCCAGCACCGAACAGGGTAGTGGGTCCAACGTCCTGACTTTC.

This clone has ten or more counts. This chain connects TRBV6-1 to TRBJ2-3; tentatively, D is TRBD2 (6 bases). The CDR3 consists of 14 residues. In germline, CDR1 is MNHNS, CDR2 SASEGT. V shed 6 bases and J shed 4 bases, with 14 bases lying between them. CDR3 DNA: TGTGCCAGCAGGGAATCGGGGGACGCAGATACGCAGTATTTT. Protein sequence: CASRESGDADTQYF.

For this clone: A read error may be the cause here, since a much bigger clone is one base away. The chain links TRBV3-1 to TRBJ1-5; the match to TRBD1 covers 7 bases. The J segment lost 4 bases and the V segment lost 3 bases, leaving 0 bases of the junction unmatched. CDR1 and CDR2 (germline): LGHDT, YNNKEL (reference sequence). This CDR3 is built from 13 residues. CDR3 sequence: CASSQDRNQPQHF. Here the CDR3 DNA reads TGTGCCAGCAGCCAGGACAGGAATCAGCCCCAGCATTTT.

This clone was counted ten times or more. DNA for the CDR3: TGTGCCACCAGCAGCACACAAACAAGCTCCTACGAGCAGTACTTC. Translated, it gives CATSSTQTSSYEQYF. V gene TRBV15 combines with J gene TRBJ2-7; D remains ambiguous. CDR1 and CDR2 from the germline V gene are LNHNV and YYDKDF (reference sequence). This CDR3 region has 15 residues. V was cut by 3 bases and J by 0 bases, with 12 bases left in between.

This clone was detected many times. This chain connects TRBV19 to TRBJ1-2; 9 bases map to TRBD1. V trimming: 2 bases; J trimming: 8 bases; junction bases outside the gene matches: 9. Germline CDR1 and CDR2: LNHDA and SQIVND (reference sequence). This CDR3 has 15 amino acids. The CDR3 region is CASSIPLDRGGGYTF. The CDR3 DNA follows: TGTGCCAGTAGTATACCCCTGGACAGGGGTGGCGGCTACACCTTC.

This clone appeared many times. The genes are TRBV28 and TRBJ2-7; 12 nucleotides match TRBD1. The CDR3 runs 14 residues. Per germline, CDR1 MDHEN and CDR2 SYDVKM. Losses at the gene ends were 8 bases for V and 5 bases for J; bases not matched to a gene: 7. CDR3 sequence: CASSGDRGRHEQYF. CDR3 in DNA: TGTGCCAGCTCCGGGGACAGGGGGCGTCACGAGCAGTACTTC. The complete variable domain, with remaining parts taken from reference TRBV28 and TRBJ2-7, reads DVKVTQSSRYLVKRTGEKVFLECVQDMDHENMFWYRQDPGLGLRLIYFSYDVKMKEKGDIPEGYSVSREKKERFSLILESASTNQTSMYLCASSGDRGRHEQYFGPGTRLTVT.

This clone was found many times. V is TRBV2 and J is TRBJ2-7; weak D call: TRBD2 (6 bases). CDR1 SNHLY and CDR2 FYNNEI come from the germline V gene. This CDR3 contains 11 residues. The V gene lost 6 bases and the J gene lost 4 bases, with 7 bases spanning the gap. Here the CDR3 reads CASSGGYEQYF. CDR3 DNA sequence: TGTGCCAGCAGCGGGGGTTACGAGCAGTACTTC.

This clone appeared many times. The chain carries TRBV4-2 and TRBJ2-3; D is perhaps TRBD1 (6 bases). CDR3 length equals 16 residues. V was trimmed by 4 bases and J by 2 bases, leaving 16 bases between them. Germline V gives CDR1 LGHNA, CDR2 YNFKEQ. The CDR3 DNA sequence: TGTGCCAGCAGCCGTCCGACAGGCACACACACAGATACGCAGTATTTT. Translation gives CASSRPTGTHTDTQYF.

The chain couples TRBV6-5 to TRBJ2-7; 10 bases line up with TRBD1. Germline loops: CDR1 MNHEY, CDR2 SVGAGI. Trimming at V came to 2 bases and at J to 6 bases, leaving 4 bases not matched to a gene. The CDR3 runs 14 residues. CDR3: CASSYTGTGAEQYF. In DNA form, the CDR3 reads TGTGCCAGCAGTTACACCGGGACAGGGGCCGAGCAGTACTTC.

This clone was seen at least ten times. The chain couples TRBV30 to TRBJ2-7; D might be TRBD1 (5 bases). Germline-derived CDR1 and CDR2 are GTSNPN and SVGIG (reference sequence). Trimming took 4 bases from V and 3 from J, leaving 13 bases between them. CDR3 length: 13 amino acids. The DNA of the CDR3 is TGTGCCTGGACTCAGGGTTTGGGCTACGAGCAGTACTTC. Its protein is CAWTQGLGYEQYF.

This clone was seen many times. As DNA, the CDR3 is TGTGCCAGCAGTTACTCGGACCCAAATCAGCCCCAGCATTTT. Its protein product is CASSYSDPNQPQHF. The V gene is TRBV6-2 or TRBV6-3, the J gene TRBJ1-5; D not resolved. With 0 bases removed from V and 4 bases from J, the gap between germline ends came to 7 bases. Germline loops: CDR1 MNHEY, CDR2 SVGEGT. The CDR3 is 14 amino acids.

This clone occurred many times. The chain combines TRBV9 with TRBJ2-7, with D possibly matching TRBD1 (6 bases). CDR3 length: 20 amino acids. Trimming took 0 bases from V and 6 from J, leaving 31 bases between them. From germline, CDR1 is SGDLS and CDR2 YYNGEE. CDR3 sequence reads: CASSVGSGWEGGQVPTEQYF. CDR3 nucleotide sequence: TGTGCCAGCAGCGTAGGCTCGGGGTGGGAAGGGGGACAAGTCCCCACCGAGCAGTACTTC.

DNA of the CDR3: TGTGCCAGTAGTATGGGATGGGGGCCTGGGACTGAAGCTTTCTTT. This gives the protein CASSMGWGPGTEAFF. The V and J genes are TRBV19 and TRBJ1-1, with D perhaps TRBD1 (6 bases). Germline V gene lookup returns CDR1 LNHDA and CDR2 SQIVND (reference sequence). Trimming left V 3 bases short and J 5 bases short, with 16 bases between. This CDR3 comprises 15 residues.

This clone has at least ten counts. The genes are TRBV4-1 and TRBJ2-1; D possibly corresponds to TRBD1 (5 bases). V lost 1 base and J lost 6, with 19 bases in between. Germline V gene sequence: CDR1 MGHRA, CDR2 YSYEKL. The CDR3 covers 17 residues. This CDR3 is CASSQGVAGYTFNEQFF. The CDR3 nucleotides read TGCGCCAGCAGCCAAGGGGTTGCAGGGTACACTTTCAATGAGCAGTTCTTC.

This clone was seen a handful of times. The CDR3 protein is CASTPRGGGRNEQFF. As DNA, the CDR3 is TGTGCCAGCACCCCTCGGGGCGGGGGGAGAAATGAGCAGTTCTTC. The chain employs TRBV6-1 and TRBJ2-1, with 8 bases lining up with TRBD2. Losses at the gene ends were 7 bases for V and 7 bases for J; bases not matched to a gene: 12. The germline V gene encodes CDR1 MNHNS and CDR2 SASEGT. This CDR3 comprises 15 residues.

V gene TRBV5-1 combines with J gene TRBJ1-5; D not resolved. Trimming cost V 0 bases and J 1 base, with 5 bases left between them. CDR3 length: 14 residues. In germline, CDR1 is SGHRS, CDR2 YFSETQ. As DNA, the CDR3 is TGCGCCAGCAGCTTGGCCCCGAGCAATCAGCCCCAGCATTTT. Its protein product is CASSLAPSNQPQHF.

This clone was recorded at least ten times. CDR3 residues: CASKSPGGYGYTF. The CDR3 coding sequence is TGTGCCAGTAAGTCTCCGGGGGGCTATGGCTACACCTTC. V and J are TRBV19 and TRBJ1-2, with a tentative D call TRBD1 (5 bases). The V gene lost 7 bases and the J gene lost 4 bases, with 13 bases spanning the gap. Germline loops: CDR1 LNHDA, CDR2 SQIVND (reference sequence). This CDR3 has 13 residues.

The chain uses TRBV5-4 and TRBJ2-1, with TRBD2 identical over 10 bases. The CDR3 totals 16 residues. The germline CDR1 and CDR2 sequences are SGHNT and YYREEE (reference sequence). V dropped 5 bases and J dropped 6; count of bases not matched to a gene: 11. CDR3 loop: CASRFAGTSVVNEQFF. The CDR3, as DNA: TGTGCCAGCAGGTTCGCCGGGACTAGCGTAGTCAATGAGCAGTTCTTC.

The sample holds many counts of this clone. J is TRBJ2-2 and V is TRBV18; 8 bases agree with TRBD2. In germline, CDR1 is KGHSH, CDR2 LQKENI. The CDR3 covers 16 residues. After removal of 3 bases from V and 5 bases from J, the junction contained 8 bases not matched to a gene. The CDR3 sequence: CASSPSGTSKTGELFF. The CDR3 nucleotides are TGTGCCAGCTCACCTTCCGGGACTAGTAAAACCGGGGAGCTGTTTTTT.

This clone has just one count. In DNA, the CDR3 is TGTGCCAGCAGCTTTCGGACAGGTTCCTACAATGAGCAGTTCTTC. Residues: CASSFRTGSYNEQFF. The chain couples TRBV7-8 to TRBJ2-1; 7 bases match TRBD1. The V gene's germline CDR1 is SGHVS and CDR2 FQNEAQ. This CDR3 region has 15 residues. With V trimmed by 3 bases and J by 1 base, 3 bases remained unmatched.

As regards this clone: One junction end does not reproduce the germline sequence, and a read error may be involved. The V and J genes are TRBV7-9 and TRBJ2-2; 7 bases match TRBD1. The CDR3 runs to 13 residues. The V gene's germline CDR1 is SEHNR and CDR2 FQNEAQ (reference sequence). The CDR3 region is CVSSLDRAGDLFF. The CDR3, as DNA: TGTGTCAGCAGCTTAGACAGGGCCGGGGATCTGTTTTTT.

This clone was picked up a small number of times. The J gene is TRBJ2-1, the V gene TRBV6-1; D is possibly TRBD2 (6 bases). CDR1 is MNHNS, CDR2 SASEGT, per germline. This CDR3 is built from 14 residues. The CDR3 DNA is TGTGCTATCTTAAGGGACTCCTCGGTCGATGAGCAGTTCTTC. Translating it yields CAILRDSSVDEQFF.

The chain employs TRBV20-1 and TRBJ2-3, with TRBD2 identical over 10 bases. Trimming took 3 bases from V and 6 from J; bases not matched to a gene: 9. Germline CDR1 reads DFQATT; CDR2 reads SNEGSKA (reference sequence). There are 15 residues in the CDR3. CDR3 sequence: CSASAGTSELDTQYF. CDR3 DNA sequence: TGCAGTGCTAGTGCCGGGACTAGCGAACTCGATACGCAGTATTTT.

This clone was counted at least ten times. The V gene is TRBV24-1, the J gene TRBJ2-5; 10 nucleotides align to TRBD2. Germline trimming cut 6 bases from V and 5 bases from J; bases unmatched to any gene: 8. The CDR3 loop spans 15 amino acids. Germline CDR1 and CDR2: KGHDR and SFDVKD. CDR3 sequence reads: CATSQAGGPRETQYF. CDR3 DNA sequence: TGTGCCACCAGTCAAGCGGGGGGGCCCCGGGAGACCCAGTACTTC.

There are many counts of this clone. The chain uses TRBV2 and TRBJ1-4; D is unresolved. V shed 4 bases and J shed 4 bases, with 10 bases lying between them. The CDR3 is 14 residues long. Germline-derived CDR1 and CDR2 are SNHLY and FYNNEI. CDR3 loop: CASSAEVVNEKLFF. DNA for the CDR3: TGTGCCAGCAGTGCTGAAGTGGTTAATGAAAAACTGTTTTTT.

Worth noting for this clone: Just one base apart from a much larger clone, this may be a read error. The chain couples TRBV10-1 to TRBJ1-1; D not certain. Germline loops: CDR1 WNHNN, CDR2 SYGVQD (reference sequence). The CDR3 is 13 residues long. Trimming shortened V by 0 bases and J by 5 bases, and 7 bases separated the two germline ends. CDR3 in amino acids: CASSESGSTEAFF. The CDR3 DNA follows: TGCGCCAGCAGTGAGTCGGGTAGTACTGAAGCTTTCTTT.

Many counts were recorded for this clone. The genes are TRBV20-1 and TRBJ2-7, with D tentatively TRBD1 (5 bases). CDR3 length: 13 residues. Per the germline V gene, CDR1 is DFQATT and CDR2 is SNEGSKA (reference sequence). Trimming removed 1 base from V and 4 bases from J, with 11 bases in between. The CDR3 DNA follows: TGCAGTGCTAGAGTACAGGAGCCGTACGAGCAGTACTTC. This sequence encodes CSARVQEPYEQYF.